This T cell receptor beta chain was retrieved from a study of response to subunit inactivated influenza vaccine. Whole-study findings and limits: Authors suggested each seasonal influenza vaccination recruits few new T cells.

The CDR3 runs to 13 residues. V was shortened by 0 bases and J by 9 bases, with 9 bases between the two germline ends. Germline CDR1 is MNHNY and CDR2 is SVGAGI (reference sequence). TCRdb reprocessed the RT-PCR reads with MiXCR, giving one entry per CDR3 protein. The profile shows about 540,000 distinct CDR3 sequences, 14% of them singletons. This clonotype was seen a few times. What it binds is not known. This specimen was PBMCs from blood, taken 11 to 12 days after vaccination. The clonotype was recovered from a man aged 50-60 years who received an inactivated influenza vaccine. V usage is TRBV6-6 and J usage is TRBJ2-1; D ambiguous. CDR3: CASSYSDRAEQFF. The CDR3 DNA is TGTGCCAGCAGTTACTCTGATCGCGCTGAGCAGTTCTTC.